These T cell receptor beta chains were read from a single sample in a study of blood T cell repertoires in COVID-19. TCRdb keeps only in-frame clones here, not all; method: immunoSEQ multiplex PCR. The sample holds fewer than 50,000 clones, 55% to 75% seen once. Sequenced material: peripheral blood. The receptors were gathered from an older man with acute or convalescent COVID-19. CDR3s include the opening cysteine and the closing phenylalanine or tryptophan. The order of the fields is CDR3 protein, CDR3 DNA, J gene, D gene, clone size, V gene. D genes are given only for firm matches. For some rows the clone size is stated as once, few or many, or as a class when expanded; others skip it.

cdr3_aa: CASSLGQGYEQYF; cdr3_nt: TGTGCCAGCAGCCTGGGACAGGGGTACGAGCAGTACTTC; j_call: TRBJ2-7; d_call: TRBD1; clone_size: .; v_call: TRBV3-1/TRBV3-2
cdr3_aa: CASSLSGLWEQYF; cdr3_nt: TGTGCCAGCAGCTTAAGCGGCCTCTGGGAGCAGTACTTC; j_call: TRBJ2-7; d_call: .; clone_size: .; v_call: TRBV7-2
cdr3_aa: CASSYYRDQPQHF; cdr3_nt: TGTGCCAGCAGTTACTACAGGGACCAGCCCCAGCATTTT; j_call: TRBJ1-5; d_call: .; clone_size: .; v_call: TRBV6-5
cdr3_aa: CASTSREVNEQFF; cdr3_nt: TGTGCCAGTACGTCGCGGGAGGTTAATGAGCAGTTCTTC; j_call: TRBJ2-1; d_call: TRBD2; clone_size: .; v_call: TRBV19
cdr3_aa: CASSLGTGGTDTQYF; cdr3_nt: TGTGCCAGCAGCTTGGGGACAGGGGGCACAGATACGCAGTATTTT; j_call: TRBJ2-3; d_call: TRBD1; clone_size: .; v_call: TRBV11-2
cdr3_aa: CASGSDNQPQHF; cdr3_nt: TGTGCCAGCGGCAGTGACAATCAGCCCCAGCATTTT; j_call: TRBJ1-5; d_call: .; clone_size: .; v_call: TRBV28
cdr3_aa: CASSLVGQGASGYTF; cdr3_nt: TGCGCCAGCAGCTTGGTGGGACAGGGGGCGAGTGGCTACACCTTC; j_call: TRBJ1-2; d_call: TRBD1; clone_size: .; v_call: TRBV5-1
cdr3_aa: CASTPGQGGGEAFF; cdr3_nt: TGTGCCAGCACCCCGGGACAGGGTGGAGGTGAAGCTTTCTTT; j_call: TRBJ1-1; d_call: TRBD1; clone_size: few; v_call: TRBV2
cdr3_aa: CASSPLAGDGTGELFF; cdr3_nt: TGTGCCAGCAGCCCACTAGCGGGGGACGGCACCGGGGAGCTGTTTTTT; j_call: TRBJ2-2; d_call: TRBD2; clone_size: .; v_call: TRBV3-1/TRBV3-2
cdr3_aa: CASSLATLAGGGDTQYF; cdr3_nt: TGTGCCAGCAGCTTAGCGACACTAGCGGGAGGGGGAGATACGCAGTATTTT; j_call: TRBJ2-3; d_call: TRBD2; clone_size: .; v_call: TRBV7-8
cdr3_aa: CASKGGQWNTEAFF; cdr3_nt: TGTGCCAGTAAGGGGGGACAGTGGAACACTGAAGCTTTCTTT; j_call: TRBJ1-1; d_call: TRBD1; clone_size: .; v_call: TRBV19
cdr3_aa: CASTSSWEGGEQFF; cdr3_nt: TGCGCCAGCACCTCGTCATGGGAGGGCGGTGAGCAGTTCTTC; j_call: TRBJ2-1; d_call: TRBD2; clone_size: few; v_call: TRBV5-1
cdr3_aa: CASSRSLGGQGDYTF; cdr3_nt: TGCGCCAGCAGCCGAAGCCTGGGGGGACAGGGAGACTACACCTTC; j_call: TRBJ1-2; d_call: TRBD1; clone_size: .; v_call: TRBV4-3
cdr3_aa: CASSSSGQLNTEAFF; cdr3_nt: TGTGCCAGCAGTTCCTCGGGACAGTTGAACACTGAAGCTTTCTTT; j_call: TRBJ1-1; d_call: TRBD1; clone_size: .; v_call: TRBV27
cdr3_aa: CASSAGVDPSGATDTQYF; cdr3_nt: TGTGCCAGCAGTGCGGGGGTGGACCCTAGCGGGGCCACAGATACGCAGTATTTT; j_call: TRBJ2-3; d_call: TRBD2; clone_size: .; v_call: TRBV5-4
cdr3_aa: CASSQGYGYDQPQHF; cdr3_nt: TGTGCCAGCAGCCAGGGATACGGCTACGATCAGCCCCAGCATTTT; j_call: TRBJ1-5; d_call: .; clone_size: .; v_call: TRBV25-1
cdr3_aa: CASSLGQGTHTEAFF; cdr3_nt: TGTGCCAGCAGCCTAGGACAGGGGACGCACACTGAAGCTTTCTTT; j_call: TRBJ1-1; d_call: TRBD1; clone_size: few; v_call: TRBV5-4
cdr3_aa: CASSQGGYQETQYF; cdr3_nt: TGTGCCAGCAGTCAGGGAGGGTACCAAGAGACCCAGTACTTC; j_call: TRBJ2-5; d_call: TRBD2; clone_size: .; v_call: TRBV3-1/TRBV3-2
cdr3_aa: CASSWGTGGTTEAFF; cdr3_nt: TGTGCCAGCAGCTGGGGGACAGGGGGCACTACCGAAGCTTTCTTT; j_call: TRBJ1-1; d_call: TRBD1; clone_size: .; v_call: TRBV5-6
cdr3_aa: CASSQVPQGYFGNTIYF; cdr3_nt: TGTGCCAGCAGCCAAGTTCCCCAGGGATACTTCGGAAACACCATATATTTT; j_call: TRBJ1-3; d_call: .; clone_size: .; v_call: TRBV3-1/TRBV3-2
cdr3_aa: CASSKNGETGQPQHF; cdr3_nt: TGTGCCAGCAGCAAAAATGGGGAAACGGGGCAGCCCCAGCATTTT; j_call: TRBJ1-5; d_call: .; clone_size: .; v_call: TRBV7-9
cdr3_aa: CASSWSVFGRGAEAFF; cdr3_nt: TGTGCCAGCAGCTGGTCCGTTTTCGGCAGGGGCGCTGAAGCTTTCTTT; j_call: TRBJ1-1; d_call: .; clone_size: .; v_call: TRBV7-9
cdr3_aa: CASSLRTEETQYF; cdr3_nt: TGTGCCAGCTCACTTCGGACAGAAGAGACCCAGTACTTC; j_call: TRBJ2-5; d_call: .; clone_size: once; v_call: TRBV18
cdr3_aa: CASSYSTGTGSPLHF; cdr3_nt: TGTGCCAGCAGTTACTCGACAGGGACGGGCTCACCCCTCCACTTT; j_call: TRBJ1-6; d_call: TRBD1; clone_size: .; v_call: TRBV6-5